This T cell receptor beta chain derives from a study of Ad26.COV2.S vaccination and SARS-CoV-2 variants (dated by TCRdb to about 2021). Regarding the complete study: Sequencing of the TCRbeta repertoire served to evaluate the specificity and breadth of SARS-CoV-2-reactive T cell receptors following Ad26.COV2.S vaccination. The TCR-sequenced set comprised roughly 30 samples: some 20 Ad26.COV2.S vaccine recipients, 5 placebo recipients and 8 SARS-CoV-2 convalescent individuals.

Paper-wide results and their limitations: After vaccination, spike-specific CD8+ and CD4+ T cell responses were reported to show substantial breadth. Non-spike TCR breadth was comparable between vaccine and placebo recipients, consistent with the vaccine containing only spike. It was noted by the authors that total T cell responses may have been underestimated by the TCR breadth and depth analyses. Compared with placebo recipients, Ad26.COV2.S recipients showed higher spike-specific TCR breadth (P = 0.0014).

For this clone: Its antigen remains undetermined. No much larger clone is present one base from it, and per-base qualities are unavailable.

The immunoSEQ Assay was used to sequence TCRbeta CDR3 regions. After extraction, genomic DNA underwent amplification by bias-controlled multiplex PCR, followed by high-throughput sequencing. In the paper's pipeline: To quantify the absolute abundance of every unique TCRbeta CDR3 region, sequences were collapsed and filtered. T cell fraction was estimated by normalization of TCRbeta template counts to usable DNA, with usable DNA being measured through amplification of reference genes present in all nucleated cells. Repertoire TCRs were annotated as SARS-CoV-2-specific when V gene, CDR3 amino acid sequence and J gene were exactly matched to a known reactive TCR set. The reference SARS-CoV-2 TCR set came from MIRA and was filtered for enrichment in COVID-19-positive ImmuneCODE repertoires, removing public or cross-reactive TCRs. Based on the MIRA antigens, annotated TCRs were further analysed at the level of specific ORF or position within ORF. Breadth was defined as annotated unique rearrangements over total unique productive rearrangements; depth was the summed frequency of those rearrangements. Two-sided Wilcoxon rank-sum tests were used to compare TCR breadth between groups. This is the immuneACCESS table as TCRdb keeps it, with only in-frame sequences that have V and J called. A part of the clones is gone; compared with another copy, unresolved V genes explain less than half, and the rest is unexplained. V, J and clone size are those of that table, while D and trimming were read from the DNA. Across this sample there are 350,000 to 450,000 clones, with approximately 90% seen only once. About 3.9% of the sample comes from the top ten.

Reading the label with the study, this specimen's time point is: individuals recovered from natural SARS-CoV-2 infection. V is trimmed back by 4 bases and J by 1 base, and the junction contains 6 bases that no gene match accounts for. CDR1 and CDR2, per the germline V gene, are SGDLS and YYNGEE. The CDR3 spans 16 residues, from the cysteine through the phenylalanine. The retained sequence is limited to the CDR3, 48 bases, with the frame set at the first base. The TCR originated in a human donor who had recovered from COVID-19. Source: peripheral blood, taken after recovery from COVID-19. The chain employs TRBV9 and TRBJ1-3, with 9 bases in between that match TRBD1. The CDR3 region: CASSSKQGASGNTIYF. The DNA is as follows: TGTGCCAGCAGCTCGAAACAGGGGGCGTCTGGAAACACCATATATTTT.